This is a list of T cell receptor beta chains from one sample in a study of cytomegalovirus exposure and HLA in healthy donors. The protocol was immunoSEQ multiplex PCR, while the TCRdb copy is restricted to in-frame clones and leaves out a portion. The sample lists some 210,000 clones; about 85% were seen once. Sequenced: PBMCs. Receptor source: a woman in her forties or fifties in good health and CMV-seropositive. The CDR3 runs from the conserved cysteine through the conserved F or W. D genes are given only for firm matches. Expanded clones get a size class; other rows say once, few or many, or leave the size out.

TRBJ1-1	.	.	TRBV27	TGTGCCAGCAGTTTGAGGTTCGGGGTGGGCACTGAAGCTTTCTTT	CASSLRFGVGTEAFF
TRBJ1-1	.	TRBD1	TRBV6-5	TGTGCCAGCAGTTACCTACCGGGACAGGGGGGCACTGAAGCTTTCTTT	CASSYLPGQGGTEAFF
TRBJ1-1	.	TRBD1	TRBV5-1	TGCGCCAGCAGCCCGGGGGACAGCATACTCACTGAAGCTTTCTTT	CASSPGDSILTEAFF
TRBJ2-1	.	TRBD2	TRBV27	TGTGCCAGCAGTTGGAGCGGGGGGGCGGCTGAGCAGTTCTTC	CASSWSGGAAEQFF
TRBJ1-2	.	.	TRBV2	TGTGCCAGCAGTGAAAGGGGTTTGGGGAATGGCTACACCTTC	CASSERGLGNGYTF
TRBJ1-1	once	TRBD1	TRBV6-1	TGTGCCAGCAGTAGACAGGGCAACACTGAAGCTTTCTTT	CASSRQGNTEAFF
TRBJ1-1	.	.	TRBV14	TGTGCCAGCACGGGACTCCGACGGCACACTGAAGCTTTCTTT	CASTGLRRHTEAFF
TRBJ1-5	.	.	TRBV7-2	TGTGCCAGCAGCTTAAGGGGGGGCGCCTATCAGCCCCAGCATTTT	CASSLRGGAYQPQHF
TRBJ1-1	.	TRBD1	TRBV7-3	TGTGCCAGCAGCCGTCAGGGGGACACTGAAGCTTTCTTT	CASSRQGDTEAFF
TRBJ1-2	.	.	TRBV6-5	TGTGCCACCAAAGCGGGGGCACACTATGGCTACACCTTC	CATKAGAHYGYTF
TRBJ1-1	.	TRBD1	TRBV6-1	TGTGCCAGCAGTGAGGGCAGGGGGTTGGCGAACACTGAAGCTTTCTTT	CASSEGRGLANTEAFF
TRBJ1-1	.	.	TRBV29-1	TGCAGCGTTGACACGGGGTGGGGTTTAGGTGGAGCTTTCTTT	CSVDTGWGLGGAFF
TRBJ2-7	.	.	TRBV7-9	TGTGCCAGCAGCCCACCGGCGAGCGTGTACGAGCAGTACTTC	CASSPPASVYEQYF
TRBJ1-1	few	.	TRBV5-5	TGTGCCAGCAGCTTTTCTTCTGGAGGGGAGGCTTTCTTT	CASSFSSGGEAFF
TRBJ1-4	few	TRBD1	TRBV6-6	TGTGCCAGCAGGGGGGACAGGGTTAATGAAAAACTGTTTTTT	CASRGDRVNEKLFF
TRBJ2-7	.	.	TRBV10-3	TGTGCCATCAGCGTCCAAATTACGCAGGCAGGCGAGCAGTACTTC	CAISVQITQAGEQYF
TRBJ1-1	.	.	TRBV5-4	TGTGCCAGCAGCCCTGGCCTTATGAACACTGAAGCTTTCTTT	CASSPGLMNTEAFF
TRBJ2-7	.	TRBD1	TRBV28	TGTGCCAGCAGTTCTCCGGGACAGGGGGCGGGCTACGAGCAGTACTTC	CASSSPGQGAGYEQYF
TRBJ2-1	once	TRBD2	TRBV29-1	TGCAGCGTTATTCGGACTAGCGGGGGATACAATGAGCAGTTCTTC	CSVIRTSGGYNEQFF
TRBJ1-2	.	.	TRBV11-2	TGTGCCAGCAGCGCTCAACTTCGGGGCTATGGCTACACCTTC	CASSAQLRGYGYTF
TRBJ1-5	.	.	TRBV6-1	TGTGCCAGCAGTGAACTGGAGGGAAGGAGCCAGCCCCAGCATTTT	CASSELEGRSQPQHF
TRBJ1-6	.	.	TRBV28	TGTGCCAGCACAGGGACTGCCCGCTCCTATTCACCCCTCCACTTT	CASTGTARSYSPLHF
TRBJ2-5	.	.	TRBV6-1	TGTGCCAGCAGCTGGCAGGGGATCCAAGAGACCCAGTACTTC	CASSWQGIQETQYF
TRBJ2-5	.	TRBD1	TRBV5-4	TGTGCCAGCAGCTTGGTAGTGGGACAGCCCCAAGAGACCCAGTACTTC	CASSLVVGQPQETQYF
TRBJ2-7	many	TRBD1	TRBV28	TGTGCCAGCAGTACGGGGACAGGGGGTGCACTCTACGAGCAGTACTTC	CASSTGTGGALYEQYF
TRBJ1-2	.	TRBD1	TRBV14	TGTGCCAGCAGCCAAGTAGCAGGGGGCCAGGGCTACACCTTC	CASSQVAGGQGYTF
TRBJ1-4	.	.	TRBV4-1	TGCGCCAGCAGCCAGTCTTATGGGCCTAATGAAAAACTGTTTTTT	CASSQSYGPNEKLFF
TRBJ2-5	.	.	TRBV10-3	TGTGCCATCATGGGAGGACACCAAGAGACCCAGTACTTC	CAIMGGHQETQYF
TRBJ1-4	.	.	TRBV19	TGTGCCAGTAGTATCACGGCGGATTATAATGAAAAACTGTTTTTT	CASSITADYNEKLFF
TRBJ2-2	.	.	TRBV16	TGTGCCAGCACCCGAAGAGGAATTCCGAACACCGGGGAGCTGTTTTTT	CASTRRGIPNTGELFF
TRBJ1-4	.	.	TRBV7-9	TGTGCCAGCAGCCTGGACACGGGGGGAGAAAAACTGTTTTTT	CASSLDTGGEKLFF
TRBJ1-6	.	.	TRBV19	TGTGCCAGTAGTGCCTTCGGTTCCCCCAATTCACCCCTCCACTTT	CASSAFGSPNSPLHF
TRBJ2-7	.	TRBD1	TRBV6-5	TGTGCCACCCGGACAGGGAATCCTCCCGAGCAGTACTTC	CATRTGNPPEQYF
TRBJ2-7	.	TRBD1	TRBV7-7	TGTGCCAGCAGCCAGGGACAGGGACCCTACGAGCAGTACTTC	CASSQGQGPYEQYF
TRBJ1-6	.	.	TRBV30	TGTGCCTGGAGTGTTCAGGGAAATTCACCCCTCCACTTT	CAWSVQGNSPLHF
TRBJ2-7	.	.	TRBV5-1	TGCGCCAGCAGCTTGGCCGGGGGTACCCCCTACGAGCAGTACTTC	CASSLAGGTPYEQYF
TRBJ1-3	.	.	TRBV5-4	TGTGCCAGCAGCCCTTCCCCCAGGAAGTCTGGAAACACCATATATTTT	CASSPSPRKSGNTIYF
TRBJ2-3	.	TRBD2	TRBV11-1	TGTGCCAGCAGCTTAAGGTGGCGGGGGACTAGCGGGGAACCGCAGTATTTT	CASSLRWRGTSGEPQYF
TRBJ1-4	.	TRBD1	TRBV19	TGTGCCAGTAGTCGCACAACGGGACAGAGGAGGGAAAAACTGTTTTTT	CASSRTTGQRREKLFF
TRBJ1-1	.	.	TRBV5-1	TGCGCCAGCAGCATCCACTTTGGAGGGGGAGGGACCACTGAAGCTTTCTTT	CASSIHFGGGGTTEAFF
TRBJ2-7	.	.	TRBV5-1	TGCGCCAGCAGCTTGGAGGTGGGCTACGAGCAGTACTTC	CASSLEVGYEQYF
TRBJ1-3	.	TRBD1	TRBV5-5	TGTGCCAGCAGCTCCCTACGGGACAGCTCCTCCTCTGGAAACACCATATATTTT	CASSSLRDSSSSGNTIYF
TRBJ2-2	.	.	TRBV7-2	TGTGCCAGCTCCCCCTCGGTAAACACCGGGGAGCTGTTTTTT	CASSPSVNTGELFF
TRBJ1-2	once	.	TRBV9	TGTGCCAGCAGCGTAGCGCGAAGTGGGCAGGGGAACTATGGCTACACCTTC	CASSVARSGQGNYGYTF
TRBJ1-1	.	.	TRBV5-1	TGCGCCACCTACCGTGACCCGGACTGGGACACTGAAGCTTTCTTT	CATYRDPDWDTEAFF